A selection of T cell receptor beta chains follows, all from one sample in a study of T cells expressing NK-cell markers. TCRdb reprocessed the 5' RACE reads and reports one entry per CDR3 protein, with no DNA. This sample's clone table lists a few hundred thousand distinct CDR3 sequences. The sequencing input was blood T cells: a sorted CD56 or NKG2C T cell subset, CD4+ or CD8+ T cells, or bulk PBMC T cells (not recorded which). These TCRs come from a woman aged 45-65 years in good health. The CDR3 runs from the conserved cysteine through the conserved F or W. Fields, in order: V gene, J gene, CDR3 protein.

TRBV4-1	TRBJ1-4	CASSQPYKKTTNEKLFF
TRBV12-5	TRBJ2-7	CASGWGYEQYF
TRBV7-7	TRBJ2-7	CASSLESGVGYEQYF
TRBV3-1	TRBJ2-5	CASSQESRGGQETQYF
TRBV10-3	TRBJ2-3	CAIRGLAGGVGDTQYF
TRBV7-2	TRBJ2-1	CASSLVRGSGEQFF
TRBV19	TRBJ2-1	CASSRGLNSGNEQFF
TRBV10-3	TRBJ2-1	CAISEELAGVNEQFF
TRBV4-1	TRBJ2-5	CASSQFQGGISETQYF
TRBV28	TRBJ2-2	CASSASTGELFF
TRBV11-3	TRBJ2-1	CASSLAEPYNEQFF
TRBV7-8	TRBJ1-4	CASSLEQGPRKLFF
TRBV7-2	TRBJ2-2	CASSRTSGRPGELFF
TRBV7-3	TRBJ1-5	CASSVTGVGQPQHF
TRBV12-5	TRBJ1-1	CASGFVTAMNTEAFF
TRBV6-1	TRBJ2-3	CASSRRVGGPPDTQYF
TRBV5-1	TRBJ2-1	CASRPDSLISYNEQFF
TRBV10-3	TRBJ2-3	CAISEPSGASDTQYF
TRBV3-1	TRBJ2-3	CASSQGAPDFSTDTQYF